Each of the 13 T cell receptor beta chains below was sequenced from the same sample in a study of blood T cells in healthy people across ages. Sample-barcoded 5' priming and a J-beta primer mix drove a second PCR of roughly 6 to 12 cycles. TCRdb reanalysed the 5' RACE reads using MiXCR and keeps one entry per CDR3 protein. The table records some 890,000 distinct CDR3 sequences, about 27% of them present only once. The same specimen was also included in a second study, on T cells of mothers and their children.

The sample comprised blood. The receptors were gathered from a woman in her 40s in good health.

The table lists this clonotype with a few counts. V is TRBV28 and J is TRBJ1-6; D is undetermined. The CDR3 is 13 amino acids. The V gene's germline CDR1 is MDHEN and CDR2 SYDVKM. The V gene lost 11 bases and the J gene lost 7 bases, with 15 bases spanning the gap. CDR3 sequence (DNA): TGTGCCGTGATTGGGGTGAGGAATTCACCCCTCCACTTT. Residues: CAVIGVRNSPLHF.

The CDR3 DNA sequence: TGTGCCAGCAGCGTAGGTCCGTCAGACAATGAGCAGTACTTC. Its protein is CASSVGPSDNEQYF. This chain connects TRBV7-8 to TRBJ2-4; D call uncertain. The V end was cut by 5 bases, the J end by 13 bases, with 21 bases between. The CDR3 is 14 amino acids. The germline gives CDR1 SGHVS, CDR2 FQNEAQ.

The sample holds many counts of this clonotype. In DNA form, the CDR3 reads TGCAGTGCTAGAGTCCACGAATCCCAAGAGACCCAGTACTTC. Residues: CSARVHESQETQYF. The chain recombines TRBV20-1 with TRBJ2-5; no firm D call. V dropped 1 base and J dropped 1 base, with 10 bases sitting between them. The CDR3 covers 14 residues. The V gene's germline CDR1 is DFQATT and CDR2 SNEGSKA (reference sequence).

V usage is TRBV5-1 and J usage is TRBJ2-5; no reliable D call. The J call could be wrong; TRBJ2-7 is a better fit for the DNA end. Germline loops: CDR1 SGHRS, CDR2 YFSETQ. The CDR3 is 15 residues long. CDR3 nucleotides: TGCGCCAGCAGCTTGGGGGCAAGCTTGCCGGGCGAGCAGTACTTC. As protein: CASSLGASLPGEQYF.

This clonotype was observed at least ten times. V and J are TRBV6-6 and TRBJ1-2; D perhaps matches TRBD1 (5 bases). This CDR3 comprises 14 residues. The ends were cut back, 5 bases at V and 5 bases at J, with 15 bases in the middle. Germline CDR1 and CDR2: MNHNY and SVGAGI (reference sequence). Here the CDR3 DNA reads TGTGCCAGCAGTCCGGTAGGGGACGGGTATGGCTACACCTTC. Translated: CASSPVGDGYGYTF.

Turning to this clonotype: A much larger clone lies one base from this, so it may be a read error. The V and J genes are TRBV6-5 and TRBJ2-7; D unresolved. The CDR3 contains 13 residues. Per the germline V gene, CDR1 is MNHEY and CDR2 is SVGAGI. The CDR3 protein is CASSYSRGYEQCF. CDR3 in DNA: TGTGCCAGCAGTTACTCGAGAGGATACGAGCAGTGCTTC.

With regard to this clonotype: At one boundary the junction diverges from the germline segment, which might be a read error. This chain joins TRBV7-9 and TRBJ2-7; maybe TRBD1 (6 bases). Germline V gives CDR1 SEHNR, CDR2 FQNEAQ (reference sequence). The CDR3 consists of 13 residues. CDR3 loop: CTSSGQRTYEQYF. For the CDR3, the DNA is TGTACCAGCAGCGGACAGCGAACCTACGAGCAGTACTTC.

The chain joins TRBV4-2 to TRBJ1-5; 10 bases agree with TRBD1. The CDR3 is 17 residues long. V lost 1 base, J lost 2 bases, and 5 bases stayed unmatched. Germline-derived CDR1 and CDR2 are LGHNA and YNFKEQ. The CDR3 loop reads CASSQGQGAGGNQPQHF. The CDR3, as DNA: TGTGCCAGCAGCCAAGGACAGGGGGCGGGGGGCAATCAGCCCCAGCATTTT.

For this clonotype: Since a much larger clone is just one base distant, this may be a read error. This sequence joins TRBV5-1 and TRBJ2-1; D call uncertain. The CDR3 loop spans 14 amino acids. Looked up from germline, CDR1 is SGHRS and CDR2 is YFSETQ. The CDR3 region is CVSSLQAAYNEQFF. DNA of the CDR3: TGCGTCAGCAGCCTCCAGGCGGCCTACAATGAGCAGTTCTTC.

The J gene is TRBJ2-1, the V gene TRBV6-5, with 8 bases that match TRBD1. The CDR3 length is 16 residues. V lost 6 bases and J lost 4; bases outside the gene matches: 11. CDR1 and CDR2 from the germline V gene are MNHEY and SVGAGI. The CDR3 sequence is CASRMMGQVMYNEQFF. CDR3 sequence (DNA): TGTGCCAGCAGAATGATGGGACAGGTGATGTACAATGAGCAGTTCTTC.

V is TRBV27 and J is TRBJ1-2; the match to TRBD1 covers 10 bases. CDR1 and CDR2 (germline): MNHEY, SMNVEV (reference sequence). CDR3 length: 14 amino acids. V trimming: 0 bases; J trimming: 6 bases; junction bases outside the gene matches: 1. In DNA form, the CDR3 reads TGTGCCAGCAGTTTATCAGGGACAGGGGATGGCTACACCTTC. The encoded protein is CASSLSGTGDGYTF.

The chain links TRBV24-1 to TRBJ1-2; D remains unclear. The V end lost 0 bases, the J end lost 7 bases, and 2 bases lay between the germline ends. The CDR3 runs to 11 residues. The germline gives CDR1 KGHDR, CDR2 SFDVKD. CDR3 nucleotides: TGTGCCACCAGTGATTTGAGTGGCTACACCTTC. It is translated as CATSDLSGYTF.

There are a few counts of this clonotype. At one boundary the junction diverges from the germline segment, which might be a read error. This rearrangement joins TRBV7-7 to TRBJ1-4; D not resolved. Germline values: CDR1 SSHAT, CDR2 FNYEAQ (reference sequence). CDR3 length: 15 residues. CDR3 amino acids: CASSSGSGTNEKLFF. CDR3 nucleotide sequence: TGTGCTAGCAGCTCCGGTTCTGGTACGAATGAAAAGCTGTTTTTT. Using reference TRBV7-7 and TRBJ1-4 for the parts outside the CDR3, the full variable domain is GAGVSQSPRYKVTKRGQDVTLRCDPISSHATLYWYQQALGQGPEFLTYFNYEAQPDKSGLPSDRFSAERPEGSISTLTIQRTEQRDSAMYRCASSSGSGTNEKLFFGSGTQLSVL.